This T cell receptor beta chain stems from a study of shared T cell receptors in the human thymus. Method: immunoSEQ multiplex PCR; TCRdb's copy keeps in-frame clones and lacks some. This table has some 760,000 clones, 70% to 90% appearing once. This CDR3 has 16 residues. Germline CDR1 and CDR2: SNHLY and FYNNEI. V dropped 0 bases and J dropped 4; count of bases not matched to a gene: 7. This sample was shared with a second study, whose subject was human thymus T cells. From that study: Related work found strong thymic repertoire overlap between unrelated individuals.

The V and J genes are TRBV2 and TRBJ1-1; 8 bases agree with TRBD1. The sequenced sample was thymocytes. The receptor was derived from a girl under three years old with a congenital heart defect. Written as DNA, the CDR3 is TGTGCCAGCAGTGAAGCAGAAGGGACAGGAGGCACTGAAGCTTTCTTT. It translates to CASSEAEGTGGTEAFF.